This T cell receptor (beta chain) was identified during a study of blood T cell dynamics during melanoma immunotherapy. Documented time point: week 3, after first cycle of checkpoint inhibitor. Whole-study results and caveats: Cell-free DNA CDR3 sequences most resembled the immune-effector CD8+ subset, which was also most clonal.

As regards this clone: Its antigen is as yet unknown.

Per germline, CDR1 SEHNR and CDR2 FQNEAQ (reference sequence). The CDR3 spans 14 residues. With 8 bases clipped from V and 3 bases from J, the junction kept 6 bases outside the gene matches. Repertoires were generated with immunoSEQ multiplex PCR, while TCRdb's copy carries only in-frame clones and drops some. The top ten hold 0.15% to 0.2% of the sample, which has about 12,000 clones, under 95% seen once. V is TRBV7-9 and J is TRBJ2-1; TRBD2 matches 8 bases. The TCR was taken from a human donor with melanoma. The material was effector memory CD8+ T cells from blood, obtained from a patient treated with checkpoint blockade. As DNA, the CDR3 is TGTGCCAGCGAGCGGGAGAGGGTCTACAATGAGCAGTTCTTC. Translated, it gives CASERERVYNEQFF.